This T cell receptor beta chain was recorded in a study of blood T cell repertoires in COVID-19. Only in-frame clones appear in the TCRdb table, and some are missing; sequencing was by immunoSEQ multiplex PCR. The data contain about 39,000 clones, roughly 87% of them singletons. This TCR was recovered from a man aged 55 to 70 with acute or convalescent COVID-19. The sequenced sample was peripheral blood.

CDR3 sequence (DNA): TGTGCCAGCAGCCTGATTCTCGGGGGGGACACTGAAGCTTTCTTT. It encodes CASSLILGGDTEAFF. The chain links TRBV3-1 (or the pseudogene TRBV3-2) to TRBJ1-1; possibly TRBD1 for D (5 bases). There are 15 residues in the CDR3. V lost 4 bases to trimming and J lost 3 bases, with 15 bases between them. Per germline, CDR1 LGHDT and CDR2 YNNKEL (reference sequence).